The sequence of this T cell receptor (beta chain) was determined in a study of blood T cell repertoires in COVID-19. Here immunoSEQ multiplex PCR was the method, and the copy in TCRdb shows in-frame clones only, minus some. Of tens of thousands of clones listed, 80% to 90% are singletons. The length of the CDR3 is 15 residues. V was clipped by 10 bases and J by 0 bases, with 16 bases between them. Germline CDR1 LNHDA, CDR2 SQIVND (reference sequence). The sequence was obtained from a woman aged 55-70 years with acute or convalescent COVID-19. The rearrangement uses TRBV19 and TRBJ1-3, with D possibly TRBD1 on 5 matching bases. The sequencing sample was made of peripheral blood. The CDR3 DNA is TGTGCCACCCACCGGGACTCTTTCTCTGGAAACACCATATATTTT. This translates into CATHRDSFSGNTIYF.